Reported below is one TCR beta chain. One base away lies a much larger clone, so this may be a sequencing read error. TCRdb re-called the PCR reads with MiXCR, one entry per CDR3 protein. The table has 400,000 to 600,000 distinct CDR3 sequences, about 25% seen once. The data belong to a study of molecular identifiers for immune sequencing clone quantification. The CDR3 contains 14 residues. V was pared by 5 bases and J by 0 bases, with 11 bases between. Per germline, CDR1 SGHTA and CDR2 FQGNSA. This clonotype was sampled from a human donor in good health. Some libraries in this study had Jurkat cell RNA spiked in. Sequencing used naive CD8+ T cells from blood, with Jurkat cell RNA spiked in. The subset is: FACS-sorted CD8+CD4-CCR7+CD45RA+ naive T cells. This chain joins TRBV7-2 and TRBJ2-7; the D is unclear. CDR3 DNA sequence: TGTGCCAGCAGCCCAGACTTTAGCTCCTACGAGCAGTACTTC. Its translation: CASSPDFSSYEQYF. Full variable domain (remainder filled in from reference TRBV7-2 and TRBJ2-7): GAGVSQSPSNKVTEKGKDVELRCDPISGHTALYWYRQSLGQGLEFLIYFQGNSAPDKSGLPSDRFSAERTGGSVSTLTIQRTQQEDSAVYLCASSPDFSSYEQYFGPGTRLTVT.